Below, 31 T cell receptor beta chains from the same sample are listed, as sequenced in a study of CD8 T cells in Susac syndrome. Random hexamers primed reverse transcription of about 0.5 to 1 ug RNA. Each CDR3 protein is one row after TCRdb ran MiXCR on the immunoSEQ multiplex PCR reads. The sample lists around 130,000 distinct CDR3 sequences, about 95% seen once, with approximately 0.11% in the top ten. Source material: CD4+ T cells from PBMCs. The receptor set was obtained from a human donor with multiple sclerosis.

The chain employs TRBV7-2 and TRBJ1-4, with no clear D. Trimming removed 0 bases from V and 5 bases from J, with 7 bases in between. Germline V CDR1 and CDR2: SGHTA, FQGNSA. This CDR3 is 14 amino acids long. CDR3 coding DNA: TGTGCCAGCAGCTTAGCGTTGGGGAATGAAAAACTGTTTTTT. Translation: CASSLALGNEKLFF.

The chain uses TRBV30 and TRBJ1-2; possible D gene TRBD1, 5 bases. CDR1 and CDR2 (germline): GTSNPN, SVGIG (reference sequence). Trimming cost V 4 bases and J 7 bases, with 16 bases left between them. The CDR3 is 13 residues long. This CDR3 reads CAWNSAGPSGYTF. CDR3 DNA: TGTGCCTGGAATTCGGCAGGGCCGAGTGGCTACACCTTC.

This sequence joins TRBV27 and TRBJ1-2; 7 nucleotides agree with TRBD1. The CDR3 runs to 15 residues. V lost 4 bases and J lost 6; bases outside the gene matches: 11. Germline V CDR1 and CDR2: MNHEY, SMNVEV (reference sequence). DNA for the CDR3: TGTGCCAGCAGTTCCCCCGGGACAGCGCTTAATGGCTACACCTTC. It encodes CASSSPGTALNGYTF.

The chain couples TRBV3-1 to TRBJ2-7; 11 bases fit TRBD2. V was pared by 6 bases and J by 2 bases, with 3 bases of the junction left unmatched. The CDR3 contains 14 residues. Germline V CDR1 and CDR2: LGHDT, YNNKEL (reference sequence). The CDR3: CASRGTSGTYEQYF. CDR3 coding DNA: TGTGCCAGCAGGGGGACTAGCGGTACCTACGAGCAGTACTTC.

This clonotype was observed a handful of times. CDR3 DNA sequence: TGTGCCAGCAGCCTTGACAGGGGATTAAACAATGAGCAGTTCTTC. This translates into CASSLDRGLNNEQFF. The V call is TRBV11-2, the J call TRBJ2-1; 8 bases are shared with TRBD1. CDR1 and CDR2 from the germline V gene are SGHAT and FQNNGV. With 5 bases clipped from V and 5 bases from J, the junction kept 8 bases outside the gene matches. The length of the CDR3 is 15 residues.

This chain connects TRBV28 to TRBJ1-2; D unclear. This CDR3 contains 10 residues. Germline-derived CDR1 and CDR2 are MDHEN and SYDVKM. The germline V and J ends were trimmed by 7 bases and 7 bases, with 7 bases remaining between them. This chain's CDR3 is CASKRSGYTF. The CDR3 DNA reads TGTGCCAGCAAACGGAGTGGCTACACCTTC.

The chain employs TRBV9 and TRBJ1-1; D ambiguous. This CDR3 has 14 amino acids. The V gene's germline CDR1 is SGDLS and CDR2 YYNGEE. V was shortened by 4 bases and J by 0 bases, with 10 bases between the two germline ends. The CDR3 spells CASSPSRLNTEAFF. The CDR3 bases are TGTGCCAGCAGCCCGTCCAGGCTGAACACTGAAGCTTTCTTT.

CDR3 amino acids: CASSLGPLRENNEQFF. CDR3 nucleotide sequence: TGTGCCAGCAGCTTAGGCCCACTCCGGGAGAACAATGAGCAGTTCTTC. The gene calls are TRBV11-2 and TRBJ2-1; TRBD2 might be the D (6 bases). From germline, CDR1 is SGHAT and CDR2 FQNNGV. This CDR3 region has 16 residues. Trimming removed 1 base from V and 5 bases from J, with 15 bases in between.

This chain links TRBV9 with TRBJ1-1; 7 bases are shared with TRBD1. Per germline, CDR1 SGDLS and CDR2 YYNGEE. The length of the CDR3 is 14 residues. V shed 2 bases, J shed 6 bases, and the junction held 7 bases outside the gene matches. CDR3 sequence reads: CASSVTGDGAEAFF. The CDR3 bases are TGTGCCAGCAGCGTTACAGGGGACGGCGCTGAAGCTTTCTTT.

This clonotype was found a few times. The chain has TRBV29-1 and TRBJ1-2; tentative D call: TRBD1 (5 bases). The length of the CDR3 is 15 residues. V was clipped by 3 bases and J by 3 bases, with 17 bases between them. The germline gives CDR1 SQVTM, CDR2 ANQGSEA. The CDR3 nucleotides are TGCAGCGTTGACCACAATGGGGCAGAAGACTATGGCTACACCTTC. Its translation: CSVDHNGAEDYGYTF. Combining the CDR3 with reference TRBV29-1 and TRBJ1-2 gives the whole variable domain SAVISQKPSRDICQRGTSLTIQCQVDSQVTMMFWYRQQPGQSLTLIATANQGSEATYESGFVIDKFPISRPNLTFSTLTVSNMSPEDSSIYLCSVDHNGAEDYGYTFGSGTRLTVV.

The rearrangement links TRBV2 to TRBJ1-1, with D perhaps TRBD1 (5 bases). This CDR3 region has 13 residues. With 3 bases removed from V and 7 bases from J, the gap between germline ends came to 12 bases. In germline, CDR1 is SNHLY, CDR2 FYNNEI. The CDR3 DNA is TGTGCCAGCAGTGAGGGGGGGACCATTGAAGCTTTCTTT. Protein sequence: CASSEGGTIEAFF.

This CDR3 reads CASSSGLADTDTQYF. In DNA form, the CDR3 reads TGCGCCAGCAGCTCAGGACTAGCGGACACAGATACGCAGTATTTT. The chain combines TRBV5-1 with TRBJ2-3; TRBD2 aligns across 10 bases. Germline V gene sequence: CDR1 SGHRS, CDR2 YFSETQ. The CDR3 is made up of 15 amino acids. V gave up 3 bases and J gave up 2 bases; unmatched junction bases: 3.

This clonotype was seen a single time. This chain connects TRBV20-1 to TRBJ2-7; D may be TRBD2 (6 bases). Between the trimmed V and J ends, which lost 5 bases and 0 bases, there was a span of 14 bases. The CDR3 extends over 14 amino acids. Germline CDR1 is DFQATT and CDR2 is SNEGSKA (reference sequence). The CDR3 sequence: CSAYRDGSSYEQYF. For the CDR3, the DNA is TGCAGTGCTTACCGGGACGGGAGCTCCTACGAGCAGTACTTC.

V and J are TRBV2 and TRBJ2-1; 8 positions agree with TRBD1. Germline loops: CDR1 SNHLY, CDR2 FYNNEI. This CDR3 comprises 15 residues. Trimming removed 7 bases from V and 3 bases from J; junction bases left unmatched: 8. The CDR3 DNA is TGTGCCAGCACGGCGCGCGACAGGGGCTACAATGAGCAGTTCTTC. Amino acid sequence: CASTARDRGYNEQFF. Based on the CDR3 plus reference TRBV2 and TRBJ2-1, the full variable domain is EPEVTQTPSHQVTQMGQEVILRCVPISNHLYFYWYRQILGQKVEFLVSFYNNEISEKSEIFDDQFSVERPDGSNFTLKIRSTKLEDSAMYFCASTARDRGYNEQFFGPGTRLTVL.

This clonotype showed up just once. The V gene is TRBV7-9, the J gene TRBJ2-7; D uncertain. CDR3 length: 12 amino acids. Trimming took 5 bases from V and 2 from J, leaving 7 bases between them. Germline-derived CDR1 and CDR2 are SEHNR and FQNEAQ (reference sequence). For the CDR3, the DNA is TGTGCCAGCAGCCATCCTCCCTACGAGCAGTACTTC. Protein product: CASSHPPYEQYF.

This clonotype was detected once. The chain uses TRBV15 and TRBJ2-5, with D uncertain. The germline V and J ends were trimmed by 0 bases and 4 bases, with 3 bases remaining between them. The CDR3 spans 12 residues. Germline CDR1 LNHNV, CDR2 YYDKDF (reference sequence). The CDR3 region has the DNA TGTGCCACCAGCAGAGATGGAGAGACCCAGTACTTC. This translates into CATSRDGETQYF.

The rearrangement joins TRBV29-1 to TRBJ1-1; D ambiguous. Trimming cost V 4 bases and J 1 base, with 10 bases left between them. The germline V gene encodes CDR1 SQVTM and CDR2 ANQGSEA. CDR3 length: 13 residues. CDR3 nucleotides: TGCAGCGTTGGTTTGGTGGGGAACACTGAAGCTTTCTTT. Its translation: CSVGLVGNTEAFF.

The chain couples TRBV11-2 to TRBJ1-2; D may be TRBD1 (6 bases). The germline CDR1 and CDR2 sequences are SGHAT and FQNNGV. Trimming took 4 bases from V and 1 from J, leaving 13 bases between them. CDR3 length equals 15 residues. Here the CDR3 DNA reads TGTGCCAGCAGCTCGGACAGACGAGTTAACTATGGCTACACCTTC. Translating gives CASSSDRRVNYGYTF.

This rearrangement joins TRBV7-9 to TRBJ1-1; 8 bases are a match to TRBD1. Germline trimming cut 3 bases from V and 1 base from J; bases unmatched to any gene: 1. The CDR3 spans 14 residues. The V gene's germline CDR1 is SEHNR and CDR2 FQNEAQ (reference sequence). The CDR3 region has the DNA TGTGCCAGCAGCTTTGGACAGGGGAACACTGAAGCTTTCTTT. Its translation: CASSFGQGNTEAFF.

The chain links TRBV4-2 to TRBJ2-7; tentative D call: TRBD2 (5 bases). V was trimmed by 0 bases and J by 0 bases, leaving 12 bases between them. The germline CDR1 and CDR2 sequences are LGHNA and YNFKEQ. The CDR3 runs to 16 residues. In DNA, the CDR3 is TGTGCCAGCAGCCAAGATATTGCTGGGAGCTCCTACGAGCAGTACTTC. Translation: CASSQDIAGSSYEQYF.

This rearrangement joins TRBV30 to TRBJ1-2; no reliable D call. CDR1 and CDR2 (germline): GTSNPN, SVGIG (reference sequence). Trimming took 1 base from V and 5 from J, leaving 5 bases between them. The length of the CDR3 is 11 residues. This CDR3 is CAWSASYGYTF. The CDR3 nucleotides are TGTGCCTGGAGTGCGAGTTATGGCTACACCTTC. The full variable domain, in which reference TRBV30 and TRBJ1-2 provide the parts outside the CDR3, is SQTIHQWPATLVQPVGSPLSLECTVEGTSNPNLYWYRQAAGRGLQLLFYSVGIGQISSEVPQNLSASRPQDRQFILSSKKLLLSDSGFYLCAWSASYGYTFGSGTRLTVV.

This chain joins TRBV5-1 and TRBJ2-3; D is unresolved. Germline CDR1 and CDR2: SGHRS and YFSETQ. V was shortened by 0 bases and J by 4 bases, with 9 bases between the two germline ends. The CDR3 runs to 14 residues. CDR3 region: CASSLEASSDTQYF. In nucleotides, the CDR3 is TGCGCCAGCAGCTTGGAGGCTTCTTCAGATACGCAGTATTTT.

The CDR3 loop is CSARGRGQTDTQYF. DNA of the CDR3: TGCAGTGCTAGAGGCAGGGGGCAGACAGATACGCAGTATTTT. The chain joins TRBV20-1 to TRBJ2-3; 8 bases fit TRBD1. J gave up 3 bases and V 1 base, and 3 bases lay outside the gene matches. The germline V gene has CDR1 DFQATT and CDR2 SNEGSKA (reference sequence). The CDR3 runs 14 residues.

V and J are TRBV4-1 and TRBJ2-7; TRBD1 agrees at 9 bases. Germline V gene lookup returns CDR1 MGHRA and CDR2 YSYEKL. The CDR3 runs to 15 residues. The V gene end was trimmed by 4 bases and the J gene end by 3 bases; junction bases not matched to a gene: 7. CDR3 DNA: TGCGCCAGCAGCCTGGACAGGGGTACCGTCTACGAGCAGTACTTC. Amino acids: CASSLDRGTVYEQYF.

The chain couples TRBV15 to TRBJ2-4; tentatively, D is TRBD2 (5 bases). The V gene lost 2 bases and the J gene lost 9 bases, with 11 bases spanning the gap. Germline CDR1 and CDR2: LNHNV and YYDKDF (reference sequence). The length of the CDR3 is 13 residues. CDR3 in amino acids: CATSRLSGSIQYF. The CDR3 DNA reads as TGTGCCACCAGCAGATTATCGGGAAGCATTCAGTACTTC.

The chain recombines TRBV20-1 with TRBJ1-2, with D unclear. The germline gives CDR1 DFQATT, CDR2 SNEGSKA (reference sequence). The V end lost 6 bases, the J end lost 2 bases, and 13 bases lay between the germline ends. This CDR3 has 13 amino acids. The CDR3 protein is CSASNDGNYGYTF. CDR3 in DNA: TGCAGTGCCTCCAACGACGGGAACTATGGCTACACCTTC.

This chain links TRBV19 with TRBJ2-3; D may be TRBD2 (5 bases). There are 11 residues in the CDR3. Germline CDR1 is LNHDA and CDR2 is SQIVND (reference sequence). V dropped 6 bases and J dropped 6 bases, with 7 bases sitting between them. The DNA of the CDR3 is TGTGCCAGTAGACTAGGGGATACGCAGTATTTT. It encodes CASRLGDTQYF.

V usage is TRBV30 and J usage is TRBJ2-7; no clear D gene. The germline gives CDR1 GTSNPN, CDR2 SVGIG (reference sequence). The length of the CDR3 is 10 residues. Trimming left V 5 bases short and J 9 bases short, with 11 bases between. CDR3 DNA: TGTGCCTGGGGCGCTCCTCGGCAGTACTTC. Its protein is CAWGAPRQYF.

The rearrangement joins TRBV5-1 to TRBJ2-7, with TRBD2 as a possible D gene (5 bases). Trimming shortened V by 0 bases and J by 5 bases, and 9 bases separated the two germline ends. The CDR3 sequence is 13 residues long. Germline lookup yields CDR1 SGHRS and CDR2 YFSETQ. Here the CDR3 reads CASSLEAGNEQYF. The CDR3 DNA is TGCGCCAGCAGCTTGGAGGCCGGGAACGAGCAGTACTTC.

V is TRBV12-3 or TRBV12-4 and J is TRBJ1-2, with 8 bases matching TRBD1. V trimming: 5 bases; J trimming: 8 bases; junction bases outside the gene matches: 4. The CDR3 length is 12 residues. The CDR3 DNA reads as TGTGCCAGCAGTGATCGGACAGGGGGCTACACCTTC. It encodes CASSDRTGGYTF.

This chain joins TRBV28 and TRBJ1-5, with D possibly matching TRBD1 (6 bases). The ends were cut back, 5 bases at V and 5 bases at J, with 13 bases in the middle. The germline gives CDR1 MDHEN, CDR2 SYDVKM. The length of the CDR3 is 14 residues. The chain's CDR3 is CASSPARGHQPQHF. In DNA form, the CDR3 reads TGTGCCAGCAGTCCCGCCAGGGGCCATCAGCCCCAGCATTTT.